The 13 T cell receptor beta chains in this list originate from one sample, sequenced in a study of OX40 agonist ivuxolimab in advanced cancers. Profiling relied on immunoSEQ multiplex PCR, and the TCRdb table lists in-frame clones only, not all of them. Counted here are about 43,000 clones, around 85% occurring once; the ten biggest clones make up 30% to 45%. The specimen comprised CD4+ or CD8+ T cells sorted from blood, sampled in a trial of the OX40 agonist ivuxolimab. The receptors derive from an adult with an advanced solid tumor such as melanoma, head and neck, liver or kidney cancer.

In nucleotides, the CDR3 is TGTGCCAGCACCGACGGGCAGCAACAAGAGACCCAGTACTTC. It translates to CASTDGQQQETQYF. The chain combines TRBV5-4 with TRBJ2-5, with D uncertain. Germline V lookup: CDR1 SGHNT, CDR2 YYREEE (reference sequence). The CDR3 has 14 residues. Trimming took off 6 bases at V and 2 bases at J, with 14 bases between the two ends. The variable domain in full, with the rest retrieved from reference TRBV5-4 and TRBJ2-5, is ETGVTQSPTHLIKTRGQQVTLRCSSQSGHNTVSWYQQALGQGPQFIFQYYREEENGRGNFPPRFSGLQFPNYSSELNVNALELDDSALYLCASTDGQQQETQYFGPGTRLLVL.

The CDR3 reads CASSLARRSYEQYF. The CDR3 region has the DNA TGTGCCAGCAGCTTGGCCCGGCGTTCCTACGAGCAGTACTTC. The chain carries TRBV5-6 and TRBJ2-7; D unclear. The CDR3 covers 14 residues. CDR1 SGHDT and CDR2 YYEEEE come from the germline V gene. The V gene lost 0 bases and the J gene lost 1 base, with 8 bases spanning the gap.

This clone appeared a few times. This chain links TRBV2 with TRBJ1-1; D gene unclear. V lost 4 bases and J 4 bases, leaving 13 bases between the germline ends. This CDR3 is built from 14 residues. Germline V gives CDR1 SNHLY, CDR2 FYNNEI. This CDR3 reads CASSGDVGSTEAFF. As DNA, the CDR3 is TGTGCCAGCAGTGGGGATGTGGGGAGCACTGAAGCTTTCTTT.

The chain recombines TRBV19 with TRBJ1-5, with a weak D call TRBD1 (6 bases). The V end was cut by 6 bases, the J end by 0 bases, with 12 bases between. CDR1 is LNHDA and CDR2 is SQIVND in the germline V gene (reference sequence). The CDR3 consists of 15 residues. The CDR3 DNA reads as TGTGCCAGTAGATCTCCGGGACATAGCAATCAGCCCCAGCATTTT. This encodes CASRSPGHSNQPQHF.

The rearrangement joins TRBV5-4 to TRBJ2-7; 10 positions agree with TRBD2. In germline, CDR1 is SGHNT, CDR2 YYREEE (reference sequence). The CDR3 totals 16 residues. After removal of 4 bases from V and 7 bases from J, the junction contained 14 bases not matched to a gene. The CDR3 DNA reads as TGTGCCAGCAGCCGTGAAAGCGGGGGGGCCTTTAGTGAGCAGTACTTC. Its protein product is CASSRESGGAFSEQYF. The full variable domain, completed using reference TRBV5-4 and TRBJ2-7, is ETGVTQSPTHLIKTRGQQVTLRCSSQSGHNTVSWYQQALGQGPQFIFQYYREEENGRGNFPPRFSGLQFPNYSSELNVNALELDDSALYLCASSRESGGAFSEQYFGPGTRLTVT.

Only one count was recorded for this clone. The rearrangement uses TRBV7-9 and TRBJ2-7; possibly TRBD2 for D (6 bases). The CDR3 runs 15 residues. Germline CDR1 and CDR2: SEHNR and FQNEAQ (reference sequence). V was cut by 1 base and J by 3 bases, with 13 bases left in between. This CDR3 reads CASSLDGGLFYEQYF. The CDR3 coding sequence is TGTGCCAGCAGCTTAGACGGAGGGCTCTTCTACGAGCAGTACTTC.

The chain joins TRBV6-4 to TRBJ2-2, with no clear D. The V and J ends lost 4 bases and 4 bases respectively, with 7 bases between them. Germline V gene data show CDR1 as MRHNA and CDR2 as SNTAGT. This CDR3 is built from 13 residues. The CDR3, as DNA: TGTGCCAGCAGTGTAGCCGGCACCGGGGAGCTGTTTTTT. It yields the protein CASSVAGTGELFF.

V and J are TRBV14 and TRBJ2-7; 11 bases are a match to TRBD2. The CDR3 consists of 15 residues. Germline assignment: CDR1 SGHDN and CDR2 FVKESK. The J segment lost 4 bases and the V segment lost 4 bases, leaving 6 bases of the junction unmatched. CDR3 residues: CASSRNSGGAYEQYF. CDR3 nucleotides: TGTGCCAGCAGCCGAAATAGCGGGGGGGCTTACGAGCAGTACTTC.

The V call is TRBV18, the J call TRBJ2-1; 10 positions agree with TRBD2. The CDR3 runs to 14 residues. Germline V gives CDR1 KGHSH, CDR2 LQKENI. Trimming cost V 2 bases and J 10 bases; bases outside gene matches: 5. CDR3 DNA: TGTGCCAGCTCACCAATAACTAGCGGGAACGAGCAGTTCTTC. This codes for CASSPITSGNEQFF.

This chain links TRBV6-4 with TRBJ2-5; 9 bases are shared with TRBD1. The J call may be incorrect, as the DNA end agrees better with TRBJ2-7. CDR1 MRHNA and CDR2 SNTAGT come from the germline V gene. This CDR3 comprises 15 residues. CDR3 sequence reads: CASSYFDRGNYEQYF. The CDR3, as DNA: TGTGCCAGCAGTTACTTCGACAGGGGGAACTACGAGCAGTACTTC.

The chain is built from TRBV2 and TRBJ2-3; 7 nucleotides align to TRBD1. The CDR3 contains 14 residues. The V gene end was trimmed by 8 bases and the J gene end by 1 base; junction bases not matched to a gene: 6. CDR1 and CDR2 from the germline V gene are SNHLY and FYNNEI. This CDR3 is CASLYTGGTDTQYF. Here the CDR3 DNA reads TGTGCCAGCCTCTACACAGGGGGCACAGATACGCAGTATTTT. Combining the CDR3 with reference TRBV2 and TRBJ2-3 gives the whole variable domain EPEVTQTPSHQVTQMGQEVILRCVPISNHLYFYWYRQILGQKVEFLVSFYNNEISEKSEIFDDQFSVERPDGSNFTLKIRSTKLEDSAMYFCASLYTGGTDTQYFGPGTRLTVL.

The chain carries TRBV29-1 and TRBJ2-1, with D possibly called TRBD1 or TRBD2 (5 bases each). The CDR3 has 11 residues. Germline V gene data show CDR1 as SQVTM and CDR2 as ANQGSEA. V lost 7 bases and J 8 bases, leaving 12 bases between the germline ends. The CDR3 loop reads CSARGRDEQFF. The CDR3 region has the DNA TGCAGCGCTCGGGGCCGGGATGAGCAGTTCTTC.

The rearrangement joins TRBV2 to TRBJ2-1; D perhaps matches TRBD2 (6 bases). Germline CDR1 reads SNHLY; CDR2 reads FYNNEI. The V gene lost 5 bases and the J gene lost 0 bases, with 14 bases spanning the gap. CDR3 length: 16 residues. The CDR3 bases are TGTGCCAGCAGTACTGGGACTCGGAGCTCCTACAATGAGCAGTTCTTC. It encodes CASSTGTRSSYNEQFF.